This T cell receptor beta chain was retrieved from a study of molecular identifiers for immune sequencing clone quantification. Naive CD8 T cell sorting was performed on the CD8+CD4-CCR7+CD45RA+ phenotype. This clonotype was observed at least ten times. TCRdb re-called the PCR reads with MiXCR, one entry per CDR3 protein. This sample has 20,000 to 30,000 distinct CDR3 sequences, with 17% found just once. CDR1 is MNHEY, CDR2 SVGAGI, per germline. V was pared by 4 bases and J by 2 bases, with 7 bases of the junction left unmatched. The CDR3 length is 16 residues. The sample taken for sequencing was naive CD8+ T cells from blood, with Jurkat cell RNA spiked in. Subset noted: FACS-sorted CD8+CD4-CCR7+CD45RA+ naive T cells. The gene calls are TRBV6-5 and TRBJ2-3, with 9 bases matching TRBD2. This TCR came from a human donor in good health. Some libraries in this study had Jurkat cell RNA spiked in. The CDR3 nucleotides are TGTGCCAGCAGTTCCGAGGTAGCGGGGGTCACAGATACGCAGTATTTT. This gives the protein CASSSEVAGVTDTQYF.